These 19 T cell receptor beta chains came from one sample sequenced in a study of shared clonotypes between healthy human individuals (TCRdb year 2020). The library was prepared using the immunoSEQ multiplex PCR assay. TCRdb provides this immuneACCESS table in a form limited to in-frame rearrangements. Some clones are lacking; in checked studies, under half of them reflect an unresolved V gene, and why the rest are absent is not known. This sample gives 660,000 or so clones in total; 90% to 97% of them show up just once. The ten most abundant clones make up about 0.11% of the sample. CD8 naive samples consisted of CD45RO-negative cells that were positively selected for CCR7, yielding a CD45RA+CCR7+ population without TemRA cells. Source material: naive CD8+ T cells sorted from blood. In light of the paper, this sample's cell subset or site label describes: CD45RA+CCR7+. The receptors were sampled from a woman younger than 45 in good health.

The chain links TRBV28 to TRBJ1-1, with 7 bases fitting TRBD1. Germline V gene sequence: CDR1 MDHEN, CDR2 SYDVKM. This CDR3 is 13 amino acids long. Trimming took 6 bases from V and 8 from J; bases not matched to a gene: 9. CDR3 sequence reads: CASRGTAYGEAFF. Written as DNA, the CDR3 is TGTGCCAGCAGGGGGACAGCTTATGGAGAAGCTTTCTTT.

In its sample, this clone was seen once. The chain joins TRBV7-9 to TRBJ1-1; unclear D gene. Trimming removed 5 bases from V and 3 bases from J, with 10 bases in between. This CDR3 is 13 amino acids long. Per the germline V gene, CDR1 is SEHNR and CDR2 is FQNEAQ (reference sequence). DNA for the CDR3: TGTGCCAGCAGCCCTACCGGGGACACTGAAGCTTTCTTT. Its protein is CASSPTGDTEAFF.

This rearrangement joins TRBV27 to TRBJ2-5; D not resolved. Germline values: CDR1 MNHEY, CDR2 SMNVEV (reference sequence). The length of the CDR3 is 14 residues. Trimming took off 6 bases at V and 5 bases at J, with 16 bases between the two ends. CDR3 loop: CASSQRDVGETQYF. CDR3 bases: TGTGCCAGCAGCCAGCGTGACGTGGGGGAGACCCAGTACTTC.

The genes are TRBV23-1 and TRBJ2-5; D gene uncertain. TRBV23-1 is noted as an ORF with a role that remains uncertain. The CDR3 is 15 residues long. The V end lost 5 bases, the J end lost 0 bases, and 13 bases lay between the germline ends. CDR3: CASSSPRADQETQYF. In DNA form, the CDR3 reads TGCGCCAGCAGTTCCCCTCGGGCGGACCAAGAGACCCAGTACTTC.

This chain connects TRBV7-8 to TRBJ2-1; D remains unclear. This CDR3 spans 15 amino acids. Trimming removed 2 bases at V and 2 bases at J, with 10 bases between. The germline V gene encodes CDR1 SGHVS and CDR2 FQNEAQ. CDR3 protein: CASSLSESPYNEQFF. CDR3 nucleotides: TGTGCCAGCAGCTTAAGCGAGTCCCCCTACAATGAGCAGTTCTTC. Drawing the rest from reference TRBV7-8 and TRBJ2-1, the complete variable domain is GAGVSQSPRYKVAKRGQDVALRCDPISGHVSLFWYQQALGQGPEFLTYFQNEAQLDKSGLPSDRFFAERPEGSVSTLKIQRTQQEDSAVYLCASSLSESPYNEQFFGPGTRLTVL.

This clone has a handful of counts. The J gene is TRBJ2-1, the V gene TRBV13, with D hard to call. V gave up 0 bases and J gave up 12 bases, with 18 bases separating them. Per the germline V gene, CDR1 is PRHDT and CDR2 is FYEKMQ (reference sequence). The CDR3 runs 15 residues. DNA for the CDR3: TGTGCCAGCAGCTTAGGGTACTCTCGCGGCGGCGTGCAGTTCTTC. This sequence encodes CASSLGYSRGGVQFF.

The rearrangement uses TRBV2 and TRBJ2-2; possible D gene TRBD2, 7 bases. This CDR3 spans 14 amino acids. Germline CDR1 reads SNHLY; CDR2 reads FYNNEI. The V end lost 10 bases, the J end lost 4 bases, and 16 bases lay between the germline ends. The DNA of the CDR3 is TGTGCCACTAGGGGGGGGCCGGGCACCGGGGAGCTGTTTTTT. This gives the protein CATRGGPGTGELFF.

This sequence joins TRBV6-1 and TRBJ2-7; D call uncertain. The V end was cut by 8 bases, the J end by 6 bases, with 2 bases between. Germline assignment: CDR1 MNHNS and CDR2 SASEGT. This CDR3 is built from 8 residues. DNA of the CDR3: TGTGCCAGCGGCGAGCAGTACTTC. Its translation is CASGEQYF.

The chain has TRBV11-2 and TRBJ1-2, with D perhaps TRBD1 (6 bases). CDR1 is SGHAT and CDR2 is FQNNGV in the germline V gene. The CDR3 is 13 residues long. V was shortened by 5 bases and J by 4 bases, with 11 bases between the two germline ends. The CDR3 sequence is CASSGTSLYGYTF. The CDR3 DNA follows: TGTGCCAGCAGCGGGACATCTCTCTATGGCTACACCTTC.

This chain joins TRBV27 and TRBJ1-1; D is ambiguous. The germline V gene has CDR1 MNHEY and CDR2 SMNVEV (reference sequence). V lost 6 bases, J lost 1 base, and 15 bases lay in between. The CDR3 extends over 15 amino acids. The CDR3 spells CASSLSQVGNTEAFF. The DNA for the CDR3 is TGTGCCAGCAGCTTGTCGCAGGTGGGGAACACTGAAGCTTTCTTT.

J is TRBJ2-5 and V is TRBV28; 7 bases are shared with TRBD1. V shed 5 bases, J shed 4 bases, and the junction held 13 bases outside the gene matches. Germline V lookup: CDR1 MDHEN, CDR2 SYDVKM. The CDR3 has 16 residues. The CDR3 DNA reads TGTGCCAGCAGTCTCCGAGGGACAGATGGGGGAGAGACCCAGTACTTC. Residues: CASSLRGTDGGETQYF. The variable domain in full, with the rest retrieved from reference TRBV28 and TRBJ2-5, is DVKVTQSSRYLVKRTGEKVFLECVQDMDHENMFWYRQDPGLGLRLIYFSYDVKMKEKGDIPEGYSVSREKKERFSLILESASTNQTSMYLCASSLRGTDGGETQYFGPGTRLLVL.

V usage is TRBV28 and J usage is TRBJ1-5; possible D gene TRBD1, 5 bases. Deletions cut 8 bases from V and 3 bases from J, with 14 bases between. CDR3 length equals 14 residues. Germline CDR1 reads MDHEN; CDR2 reads SYDVKM. The CDR3 coding sequence is TGTGCCAGCGGCTTGCAGGGCATCAATCAGCCCCAGCATTTT. This sequence encodes CASGLQGINQPQHF. The full variable domain, completed using reference TRBV28 and TRBJ1-5, is DVKVTQSSRYLVKRTGEKVFLECVQDMDHENMFWYRQDPGLGLRLIYFSYDVKMKEKGDIPEGYSVSREKKERFSLILESASTNQTSMYLCASGLQGINQPQHFGDGTRLSIL.

This chain's CDR3 is CASSLAGKQYF. Written as DNA, the CDR3 is TGTGCCAGTAGTCTCGCGGGAAAGCAGTACTTC. The chain links TRBV19 to TRBJ2-5; D might be TRBD2 (6 bases). V was clipped by 5 bases and J by 11 bases, with 12 bases between them. Germline CDR1 and CDR2: LNHDA and SQIVND (reference sequence). The CDR3 consists of 11 residues.

V and J are TRBV27 and TRBJ1-2; D might be TRBD1 (6 bases). CDR1 and CDR2 (germline): MNHEY, SMNVEV (reference sequence). Trimming cost V 0 bases and J 8 bases, with 10 bases left between them. The CDR3 length is 13 residues. CDR3 coding DNA: TGTGCCAGCAGTTTATCGACAGGCGTAGGCTACACCTTC. Its protein product is CASSLSTGVGYTF.

The CDR3: CASTMGQFTGELFF. CDR3 DNA sequence: TGTGCCAGTACGATGGGACAGTTCACCGGGGAGCTGTTTTTT. The V and J genes are TRBV19 and TRBJ2-2; 7 bases are shared with TRBD1. The CDR3 has 14 amino acids. The junction had 6 bases not matched to a gene; V was cut back by 7 bases and J by 4 bases. Germline CDR1 reads LNHDA; CDR2 reads SQIVND (reference sequence).

The CDR3 reads CASSLFGLGNEQFF. The CDR3 nucleotides read TGTGCCAGCAGCTTGTTTGGGCTTGGCAATGAGCAGTTCTTC. V and J are TRBV5-4 and TRBJ2-1; the D is unclear. The CDR3 runs to 14 residues. V was trimmed by 1 base and J by 6 bases, leaving 11 bases between them. CDR1 is SGHNT, CDR2 YYREEE, per germline (reference sequence).

The chain carries TRBV27 and TRBJ2-1, with 14 nucleotides matching TRBD2. Germline V gives CDR1 MNHEY, CDR2 SMNVEV (reference sequence). The CDR3 covers 15 residues. V was pared by 3 bases and J by 9 bases, with 4 bases of the junction left unmatched. CDR3 nucleotides: TGTGCCAGCAGTTTCGGGACTAGCGGGAGTACTGAGCAGTTCTTC. Translation gives CASSFGTSGSTEQFF.

The CDR3 reads CSVVGERYEQYF. CDR3 nucleotide sequence: TGCAGCGTTGTCGGGGAGAGGTACGAGCAGTACTTC. This chain links TRBV29-1 with TRBJ2-7; D may be TRBD2 (5 bases). The V gene lost 4 bases and the J gene lost 4 bases, with 11 bases spanning the gap. The germline gives CDR1 SQVTM, CDR2 ANQGSEA. The CDR3 contains 12 residues.

The chain combines TRBV6-5 with TRBJ2-7; 7 bases map to TRBD2. V lost 0 bases to trimming and J lost 2 bases; unmatched junction nucleotides: 7. This CDR3 region has 16 residues. CDR1 and CDR2 (germline): MNHEY, SVGAGI. The DNA of the CDR3 is TGTGCCAGCAGTTACTCGTCCGGGACTACCCCCTACGAGCAGTACTTC. It is translated as CASSYSSGTTPYEQYF.